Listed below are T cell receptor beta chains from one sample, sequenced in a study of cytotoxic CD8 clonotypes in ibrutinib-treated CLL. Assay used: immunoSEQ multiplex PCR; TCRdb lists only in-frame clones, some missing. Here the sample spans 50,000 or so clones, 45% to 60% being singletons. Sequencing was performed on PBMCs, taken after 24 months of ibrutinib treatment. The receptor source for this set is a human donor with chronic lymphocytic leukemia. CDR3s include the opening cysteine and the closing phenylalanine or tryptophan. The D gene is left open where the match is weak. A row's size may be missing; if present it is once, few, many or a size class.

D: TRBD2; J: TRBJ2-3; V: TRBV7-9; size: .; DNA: TGTGCCAGCAGCTTAGTTGGCGGGGGACTCACAGATACGCAGTATTTT; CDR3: CASSLVGGGLTDTQYF
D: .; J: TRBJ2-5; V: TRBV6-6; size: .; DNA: TGTGCCAGCAGTTACAACGACCAAGAGACCCAGTACTTC; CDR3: CASSYNDQETQYF
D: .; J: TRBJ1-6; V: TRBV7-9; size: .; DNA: TGTGCCAGCAGCCGCCCCTATAATTCACCCCTCCACTTT; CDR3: CASSRPYNSPLHF
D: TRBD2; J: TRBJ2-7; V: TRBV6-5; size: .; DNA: TGTGCCAGCAGTCCGACCGGGACTAGGGAGGACGAGCAGTACTTC; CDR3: CASSPTGTREDEQYF
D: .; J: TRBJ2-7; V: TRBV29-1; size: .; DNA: TGCAGCGTTGAAGATTTAGACAGCCACGGGTACGAGCAGTACTTC; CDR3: CSVEDLDSHGYEQYF
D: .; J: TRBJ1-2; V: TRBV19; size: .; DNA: TGTGCCAGTACCTTACCTCAAGCTAACTATGGCTACACCTTC; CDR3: CASTLPQANYGYTF
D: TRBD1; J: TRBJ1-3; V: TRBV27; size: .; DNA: TGTGCCAGCAGCCAGGGGACAGGGACTGGAAACACCATATATTTT; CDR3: CASSQGTGTGNTIYF
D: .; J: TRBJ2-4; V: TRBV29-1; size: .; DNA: TGCAGCGCTGAAGGACGGGACAAAAACATTCAGTACTTC; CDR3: CSAEGRDKNIQYF
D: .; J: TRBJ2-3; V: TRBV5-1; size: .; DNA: TGCGCCAGCAGCCCGGGACCGAGGGATACGCAGTATTTT; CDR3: CASSPGPRDTQYF
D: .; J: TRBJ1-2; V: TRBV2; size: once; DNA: TGTGCCAGCAGCCCACAGGGTCTGGACTATGGCTACACCTTC; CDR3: CASSPQGLDYGYTF
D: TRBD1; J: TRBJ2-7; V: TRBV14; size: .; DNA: TGTGCCAGCAGCCGTGGACAGGGGCGATACGAGCAGTACTTC; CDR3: CASSRGQGRYEQYF
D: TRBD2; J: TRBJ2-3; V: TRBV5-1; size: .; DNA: TGCGCCAGCAGCTTGGTAGCTAGCGGGGCCCAGTCTAGCACAGATACGCAGTATTTT; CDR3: CASSLVASGAQSSTDTQYF
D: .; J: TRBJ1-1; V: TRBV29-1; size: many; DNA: TGCAGCTTAGGGGACGGCCCGAACACTGAAGCTTTCTTT; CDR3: CSLGDGPNTEAFF
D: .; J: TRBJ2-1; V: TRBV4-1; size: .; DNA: TGCGCCAGCAGCCAAGCGTACAATGAGCAGTTCTTC; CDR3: CASSQAYNEQFF
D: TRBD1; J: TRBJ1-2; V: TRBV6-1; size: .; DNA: TGTGCCAGCAGTGACGTACGGACAGGGAGTAACTATGGCTACACCTTC; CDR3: CASSDVRTGSNYGYTF
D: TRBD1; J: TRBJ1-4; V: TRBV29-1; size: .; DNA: TGCAGCGTTTTCCGGGTCGGGCAGGGGGAGGAAAAACTGTTTTTT; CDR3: CSVFRVGQGEEKLFF
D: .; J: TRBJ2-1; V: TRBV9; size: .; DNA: TGTGCCAGCAGCCCTCCTCGGGCAGGGTTTAATGAGCAGTTCTTC; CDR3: CASSPPRAGFNEQFF
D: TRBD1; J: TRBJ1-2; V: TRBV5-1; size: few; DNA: TGCGCCAGCAGCCCCGGACAGGGGGCTGTGAACTATGGCTACACCTTC; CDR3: CASSPGQGAVNYGYTF
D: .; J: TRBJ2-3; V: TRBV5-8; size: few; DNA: TGTGCCAGCAGCTTGGGCCTCGTTTCGGATACAGATACGCAGTATTTT; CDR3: CASSLGLVSDTDTQYF
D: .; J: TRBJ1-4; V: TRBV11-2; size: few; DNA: TGTGCCAGCAGCTTCGGCAGGCAGGCGAATGAAAAACTGTTTTTT; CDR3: CASSFGRQANEKLFF
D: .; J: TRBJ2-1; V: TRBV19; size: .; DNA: TGTGCCAGTAGTATTTCAGGGGTGCGTGAGCAGTTCTTC; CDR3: CASSISGVREQFF
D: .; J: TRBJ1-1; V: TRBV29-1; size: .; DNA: TGCAGCGGTTGTTACTCAGGGAGGAACACTGAAGCTTTCTTT; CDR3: CSGCYSGRNTEAFF
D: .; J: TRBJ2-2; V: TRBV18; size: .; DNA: TGTGCCAGCTCACCCCTTAGCGTTCCCGGGGAGCTGTTTTTT; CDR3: CASSPLSVPGELFF
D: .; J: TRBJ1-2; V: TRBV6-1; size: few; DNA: TGTGCCAGCAGTGATCGGCGCTACACCTTC; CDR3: CASSDRRYTF
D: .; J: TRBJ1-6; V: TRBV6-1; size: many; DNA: TGTGCCAGCAGTGAAGTCCGGGACCAAAATTCACCCCTCCACTTT; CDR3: CASSEVRDQNSPLHF
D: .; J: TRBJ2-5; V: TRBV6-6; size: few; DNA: TGTGCCAGCAGTGCCGAGGGGGGGAGGTCAGAGACCCAGTACTTC; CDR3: CASSAEGGRSETQYF